The next 21 T cell receptor beta chains were all read from a single sample in a study of T cell responses to AZD1222 COVID-19 vaccine. The method was immunoSEQ multiplex PCR; TCRdb's version includes in-frame clones alone and lacks a portion of them. The repertoire holds about 130,000 clones, with 90% as singletons. Specimen: peripheral blood, collected on day 0 of AZD1222 vaccination. The receptors shown here come from an adult in good health.

This chain links TRBV28 with TRBJ1-3; D call uncertain. Germline V gene lookup returns CDR1 MDHEN and CDR2 SYDVKM. The CDR3 runs to 15 residues. V was trimmed by 7 bases and J by 3 bases, leaving 16 bases between them. CDR3 amino acids: CASMPRSDGGNTIYF. The CDR3 DNA follows: TGTGCCAGCATGCCCCGATCGGATGGTGGAAACACCATATATTTT.

The V and J genes are TRBV5-6 and TRBJ1-6; 8 nucleotides agree with TRBD1. Trimming removed 2 bases from V and 8 bases from J; junction bases left unmatched: 6. The CDR3 covers 15 residues. Germline V lookup: CDR1 SGHDT, CDR2 YYEEEE. DNA for the CDR3: TGTGCCAGCAGCTTCTTAGACAGGGGAGATTCACCCCTCCACTTT. Its protein is CASSFLDRGDSPLHF.

The chain links TRBV27 to TRBJ2-1; 13 bases match TRBD2. From germline, CDR1 is MNHEY and CDR2 SMNVEV (reference sequence). This CDR3 is 16 amino acids long. The junction had 12 bases not matched to a gene; V was cut back by 6 bases and J by 10 bases. The CDR3 region is CASRTIGLAGVWEQFF. The CDR3 nucleotides are TGTGCCAGCAGAACGATAGGACTAGCGGGGGTATGGGAGCAGTTCTTC.

The V gene is TRBV28, the J gene TRBJ1-5; D not certain. Germline V gene lookup returns CDR1 MDHEN and CDR2 SYDVKM. V was cut by 3 bases and J by 3 bases, with 3 bases left in between. The CDR3 runs 12 residues. The CDR3 nucleotides read TGTGCCAGCAGTTTGGACAATCAGCCCCAGCATTTT. Translation: CASSLDNQPQHF.

The chain combines TRBV5-1 with TRBJ2-7; no clear D gene. Germline CDR1 and CDR2: SGHRS and YFSETQ. V lost 0 bases to trimming and J lost 3 bases, with 13 bases between them. The CDR3 contains 15 residues. This CDR3 is CASSLGFQISYEQYF. CDR3 nucleotides: TGCGCCAGCAGCTTGGGTTTCCAGATTAGCTACGAGCAGTACTTC.

A few counts support this clone. The chain links TRBV4-1 to TRBJ1-6; D is ambiguous. The germline V gene has CDR1 MGHRA and CDR2 YSYEKL. The CDR3 contains 13 residues. The germline V and J ends were trimmed by 1 base and 12 bases, with 10 bases remaining between them. The CDR3 DNA reads TGCGCCAGCAGCCAAGCCCTGATTGGACCCCTCCACTTT. Translated, it gives CASSQALIGPLHF.

The chain combines TRBV28 with TRBJ2-5, with 7 nucleotides matching TRBD1. CDR1 MDHEN and CDR2 SYDVKM come from the germline V gene. V lost 5 bases, J lost 3 bases, and 6 bases stayed unmatched. CDR3 length: 14 residues. The CDR3 coding sequence is TGTGCCAGCAGTAGTGGGACAGTGAAAGAGACCCAGTACTTC. It yields the protein CASSSGTVKETQYF.

The chain combines TRBV10-3 with TRBJ2-2; tentatively, D is TRBD1 (6 bases). This CDR3 spans 14 amino acids. The germline V and J ends were trimmed by 6 bases and 7 bases, with 15 bases remaining between them. The germline CDR1 and CDR2 sequences are ENHRY and SYGVKD. CDR3 nucleotide sequence: TGTGCCATCAGGCTTGGGGGCTTAGACGGGGAGCTGTTTTTT. Translating gives CAIRLGGLDGELFF.

This clone appeared a single time. The chain joins TRBV6-5 to TRBJ1-2, with TRBD1 identical over 11 bases. This CDR3 has 15 amino acids. The V gene end was trimmed by 3 bases and the J gene end by 8 bases; junction bases not matched to a gene: 8. CDR1 and CDR2 (germline): MNHEY, SVGAGI. In DNA form, the CDR3 reads TGTGCCAGCAGTTATGGGACAGGGGGTTTAGAAGGCTACACCTTC. It translates to CASSYGTGGLEGYTF.

The CDR3 loop reads CASSQAPSSDEKLFF. The CDR3 nucleotides are TGTGCCAGCAGCCAAGCTCCCAGCTCAGATGAAAAACTGTTTTTT. The chain employs TRBV4-2 and TRBJ1-4; D call uncertain. The germline V gene encodes CDR1 LGHNA and CDR2 YNFKEQ. V dropped 1 base and J dropped 6 bases, with 12 bases sitting between them. This CDR3 region has 15 residues.

The chain combines TRBV3-1 (or the pseudogene TRBV3-2) with TRBJ2-2, with 9 nucleotides matching TRBD2. The trim removed 2 bases at V and 7 bases at J, leaving 8 bases unmatched. This CDR3 has 16 amino acids. The germline V gene encodes CDR1 LGHDT and CDR2 YNNKEL (reference sequence). CDR3: CASSQNLAGMGGELFF. The CDR3 bases are TGTGCCAGCAGCCAAAATCTAGCGGGGATGGGCGGGGAGCTGTTTTTT.

The chain recombines TRBV28 with TRBJ2-1; D possibly matches TRBD1 or TRBD2 (6 bases each). This CDR3 is built from 13 residues. Trimming stripped 4 bases from V and 9 bases from J, with 13 bases between. The germline V gene has CDR1 MDHEN and CDR2 SYDVKM. The CDR3 coding sequence is TGTGCCAGCAGTTCCGGGACGGGGGCTGAGCAGTTCTTC. Translating gives CASSSGTGAEQFF. The full variable domain, in which reference TRBV28 and TRBJ2-1 provide the parts outside the CDR3, is DVKVTQSSRYLVKRTGEKVFLECVQDMDHENMFWYRQDPGLGLRLIYFSYDVKMKEKGDIPEGYSVSREKKERFSLILESASTNQTSMYLCASSSGTGAEQFFGPGTRLTVL.

The rearrangement uses TRBV7-9 and TRBJ1-2, with unresolved D. V was cut by 5 bases and J by 2 bases, with 9 bases left in between. Germline CDR1 is SEHNR and CDR2 is FQNEAQ (reference sequence). The CDR3 length is 13 residues. The CDR3 nucleotides are TGTGCCAGCAGCACGGGCTGGAACTATGGCTACACCTTC. Protein product: CASSTGWNYGYTF.

A single count supports this clone. V usage is TRBV6-5 and J usage is TRBJ2-7; 7 nucleotides line up with TRBD1. This CDR3 comprises 15 residues. Germline trimming cut 4 bases from V and 3 bases from J; bases unmatched to any gene: 9. In germline, CDR1 is MNHEY, CDR2 SVGAGI. CDR3 sequence: CASSSLRDRYYEQYF. For the CDR3, the DNA is TGTGCCAGCAGTTCCTTACGGGACAGATACTACGAGCAGTACTTC.

V is TRBV19 and J is TRBJ1-1; possible D gene TRBD1, 6 bases. Looked up from germline, CDR1 is LNHDA and CDR2 is SQIVND (reference sequence). Deletions cut 3 bases from V and 1 base from J, with 12 bases between. The CDR3 totals 15 residues. DNA for the CDR3: TGTGCCAGTAGTATTTCGAGGGGGAGGAACACTGAAGCTTTCTTT. Translated: CASSISRGRNTEAFF. Filled out from reference TRBV19 and TRBJ1-1, the complete variable domain reads DGGITQSPKYLFRKEGQNVTLSCEQNLNHDAMYWYRQDPGQGLRLIYYSQIVNDFQKGDIAEGYSVSREKKESFPLTVTSAQKNPTAFYLCASSISRGRNTEAFFGQGTRLTVV.

The V and J genes are TRBV6-2 or TRBV6-3 and TRBJ1-5; D perhaps matches TRBD1 (5 bases). The V gene lost 5 bases and the J gene lost 4 bases, with 15 bases spanning the gap. CDR1 MNHEY and CDR2 SVGEGT come from the germline V gene. This CDR3 is 15 amino acids long. The CDR3 here is CASSKDTQGNQPQHF. DNA of the CDR3: TGTGCCAGCAGTAAAGACACCCAGGGAAATCAGCCCCAGCATTTT.

The rearrangement joins TRBV19 to TRBJ1-1; D gene uncertain. Trimming removed 7 bases from V and 8 bases from J, with 14 bases in between. This CDR3 comprises 12 residues. Germline V lookup: CDR1 LNHDA, CDR2 SQIVND (reference sequence). This CDR3 reads CASTIGLPEAFF. The CDR3 coding sequence is TGTGCCAGTACCATAGGGCTGCCAGAAGCTTTCTTT.

The CDR3 DNA is TGTGCCAGCAGCCAAGACCGTTACGAGCAGTACTTC. This sequence encodes CASSQDRYEQYF. The V and J genes are TRBV14 and TRBJ2-7; D unclear. Germline V lookup: CDR1 SGHDN, CDR2 FVKESK. This CDR3 region has 12 residues. Trimming shortened V by 0 bases and J by 4 bases, and 4 bases separated the two germline ends.

The rearrangement uses TRBV19 and TRBJ2-2, with TRBD2 matching over 10 bases. The CDR3 is made up of 16 amino acids. The ends lost 6 bases at V and 6 bases at J; junction bases unmatched: 10. Germline V lookup: CDR1 LNHDA, CDR2 SQIVND (reference sequence). The CDR3 sequence is CASRGSGGAIPGELFF. CDR3 nucleotide sequence: TGTGCCAGTAGGGGGAGCGGGGGGGCCATCCCCGGGGAGCTGTTTTTT.

The rearrangement uses TRBV2 and TRBJ2-5, with TRBD1 identical over 9 bases. V lost 8 bases to trimming and J lost 0 bases; unmatched junction nucleotides: 1. In germline, CDR1 is SNHLY, CDR2 FYNNEI. The CDR3 consists of 13 residues. The CDR3 nucleotides read TGTGCCAGCCGGACAGGGGACCAAGAGACCCAGTACTTC. As protein: CASRTGDQETQYF.

The chain combines TRBV5-6 with TRBJ2-7, with TRBD1 matching over 10 bases. CDR3 length: 14 residues. CDR1 and CDR2 (germline): SGHDT, YYEEEE. Germline trimming cut 3 bases from V and 3 bases from J; bases unmatched to any gene: 3. CDR3 loop: CASSSTGGVYEQYF. The DNA of the CDR3 is TGTGCCAGCAGCTCGACAGGGGGCGTCTACGAGCAGTACTTC. Drawing the rest from reference TRBV5-6 and TRBJ2-7, the complete variable domain is DAGVTQSPTHLIKTRGQQVTLRCSPKSGHDTVSWYQQALGQGPQFIFQYYEEEERQRGNFPDRFSGHQFPNYSSELNVNALLLGDSALYLCASSSTGGVYEQYFGPGTRLTVT.